A single sample is the source of the 4 T cell receptor beta chains below, sequenced in a study of blood T cell repertoires in COVID-19. Produced via immunoSEQ multiplex PCR; TCRdb's table is partial and in-frame only. The sample gives about 140,000 clones, 70% to 90% of which show up once; under 6.5% is in the top ten. Sample: peripheral blood. These receptors all come from a human donor in a cohort sampled during active COVID-19.

The gene calls are TRBV5-4 and TRBJ1-2; maybe TRBD1 (5 bases). Trimming stripped 0 bases from V and 5 bases from J, with 17 bases between. CDR1 and CDR2 (germline): SGHNT, YYREEE (reference sequence). The CDR3 totals 16 residues. This CDR3 reads CASSLVGEGISYGYTF. For the CDR3, the DNA is TGTGCCAGCAGCTTGGTGGGGGAGGGGATAAGTTATGGCTACACCTTC. The full variable domain, its missing parts supplied by reference TRBV5-4 and TRBJ1-2, is ETGVTQSPTHLIKTRGQQVTLRCSSQSGHNTVSWYQQALGQGPQFIFQYYREEENGRGNFPPRFSGLQFPNYSSELNVNALELDDSALYLCASSLVGEGISYGYTFGSGTRLTVV.

The chain recombines TRBV5-4 with TRBJ1-5; 9 positions agree with TRBD1. J lost 5 bases, V lost 2 bases, and 5 bases had no gene match. The CDR3 covers 15 residues. From germline, CDR1 is SGHNT and CDR2 YYREEE (reference sequence). Written as DNA, the CDR3 is TGTGCCAGCAGCTTCGGGGGACAGGGCGATCAGCCCCAGCATTTT. This sequence encodes CASSFGGQGDQPQHF.

The rearrangement uses TRBV6-1 and TRBJ2-1, with D hard to call. V was pared by 0 bases and J by 10 bases, with 10 bases between. This CDR3 has 13 residues. Germline assignment: CDR1 MNHNS and CDR2 SASEGT. CDR3 protein: CASSEAPTREQFF. CDR3 DNA: TGTGCCAGCAGTGAAGCGCCTACCCGGGAGCAGTTCTTC.

This sequence joins TRBV27 and TRBJ2-7, with a possible D match to TRBD1 (6 bases). Germline CDR1 reads MNHEY; CDR2 reads SMNVEV (reference sequence). The V end lost 4 bases, the J end lost 0 bases, and 10 bases lay between the germline ends. The CDR3 has 14 amino acids. CDR3 coding DNA: TGTGCCAGCAGTTGGGGGCTTAGCTCCTACGAGCAGTACTTC. Protein product: CASSWGLSSYEQYF.